This TCR beta chain came from a study of CD8 T cells in ankylosing spondylitis. Study-wide points: Apparently characteristic of ankylosing spondylitis blood was a TCR beta motif (eight highly homologous variants).

The sample holds a few counts of this clonotype. Its cognate antigen is unknown. Libraries for TCR beta were made by quantitative 5'-RACE with molecular barcodes. MiXCR was run by TCRdb on the 5' RACE reads, yielding one entry per CDR3 protein. Here the sample spans 300,000 to 400,000 distinct CDR3 sequences, more than 20% being singletons. Germline V lookup: CDR1 DFQATT, CDR2 SNEGSKA (reference sequence). The CDR3 spans 13 residues. Trimming took 5 bases from V and 7 from J, leaving 18 bases between them. The clonotype was recovered from a male donor with ankylosing spondylitis. Specimen: blood, either unsorted or a sorted T cell fraction (not recorded which). The chain recombines TRBV20-1 with TRBJ2-7; possibly TRBD1 for D (7 bases). CDR3 nucleotides: TGCAGTGCTCAGGGAGGAAGGGGGCGAGAGCAGTACTTC. Protein: CSAQGGRGREQYF.